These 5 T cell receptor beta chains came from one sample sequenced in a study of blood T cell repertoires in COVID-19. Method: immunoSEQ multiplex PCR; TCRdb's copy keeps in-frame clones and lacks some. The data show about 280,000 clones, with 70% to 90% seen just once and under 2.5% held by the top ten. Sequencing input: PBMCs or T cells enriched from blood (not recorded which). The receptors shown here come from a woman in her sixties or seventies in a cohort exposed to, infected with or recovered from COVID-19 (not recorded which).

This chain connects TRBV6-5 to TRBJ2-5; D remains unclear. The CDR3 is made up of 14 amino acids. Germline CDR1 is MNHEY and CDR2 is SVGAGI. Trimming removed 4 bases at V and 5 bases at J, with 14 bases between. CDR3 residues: CASSLFRESETQYF. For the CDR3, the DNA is TGTGCCAGCAGTTTGTTCCGTGAGTCGGAGACCCAGTACTTC.

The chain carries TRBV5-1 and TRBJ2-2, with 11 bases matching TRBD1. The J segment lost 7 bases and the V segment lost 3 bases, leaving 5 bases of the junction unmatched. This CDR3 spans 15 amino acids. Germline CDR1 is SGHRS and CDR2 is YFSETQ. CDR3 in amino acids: CASSWTGGAVGELFF. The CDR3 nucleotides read TGCGCCAGCAGCTGGACAGGGGGCGCCGTCGGGGAGCTGTTTTTT.

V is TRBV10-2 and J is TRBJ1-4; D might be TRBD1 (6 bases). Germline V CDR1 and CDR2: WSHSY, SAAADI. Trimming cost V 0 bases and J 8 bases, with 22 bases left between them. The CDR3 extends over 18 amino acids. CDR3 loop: CASSESTGLFGLGEKLFF. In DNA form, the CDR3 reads TGCGCCAGCAGTGAGTCAACAGGGTTATTTGGCCTTGGAGAAAAACTGTTTTTT.

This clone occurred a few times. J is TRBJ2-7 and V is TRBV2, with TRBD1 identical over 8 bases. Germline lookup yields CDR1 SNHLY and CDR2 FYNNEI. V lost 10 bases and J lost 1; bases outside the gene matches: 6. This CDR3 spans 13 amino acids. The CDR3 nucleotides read TGTGCCACCAACGGACAGGGTTCCTACGAGCAGTACTTC. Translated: CATNGQGSYEQYF.

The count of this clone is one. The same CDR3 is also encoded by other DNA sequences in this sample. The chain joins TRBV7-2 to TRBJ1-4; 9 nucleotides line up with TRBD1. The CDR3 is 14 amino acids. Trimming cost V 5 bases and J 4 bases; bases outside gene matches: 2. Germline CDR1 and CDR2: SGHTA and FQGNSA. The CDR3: CASSPDRGNEKLFF. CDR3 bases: TGTGCCAGCAGCCCGGACAGGGGTAATGAAAAACTGTTTTTT. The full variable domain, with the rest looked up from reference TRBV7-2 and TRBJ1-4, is GAGVSQSPSNKVTEKGKDVELRCDPISGHTALYWYRQSLGQGLEFLIYFQGNSAPDKSGLPSDRFSAERTGGSVSTLTIQRTQQEDSAVYLCASSPDRGNEKLFFGSGTQLSVL.